This T cell receptor beta chain was sequenced for a study of T cells after yellow fever vaccination. Turning to this clonotype: Its target is not known. One base away lies a much larger clone, so this may be a sequencing read error.

UMIs and a universal primer site were added when TCR cDNA was made by 5'RACE template switching. TCRdb independently ran MiXCR on the 5' RACE reads; one entry per CDR3 protein. The sample shows tens of thousands of distinct CDR3 sequences, around 7.9% of them seen only once. The germline CDR1 and CDR2 sequences are MNHEY and SVGAGI. The CDR3 runs 15 residues. Study findings and constraints: A large majority of primary-vaccination clones showed up again after the booster (approximately 95% CD4, 75% to 90% CD8). Researchers noted that a small share of clonotypes showed up in both CD4 and CD8 compartments.

The chain combines TRBV6-5 with TRBJ1-5, with unresolved D. The receptor's source is a man between 18 and 29 years old who received the YFV17D yellow fever vaccine. The source material was CD8+ T cells sorted from PBMCs, sampled 9 to 11 days after the first yellow fever vaccination. CDR3 DNA: TGTACCAGCAGTTACACCGACAACTCTAACCAGCCCCAGCATTTT. Translated, it gives CTSSYTDNSNQPQHF.